A selection of T cell receptor beta chains follows, all from one sample in a study of T-cell memory formation after mild COVID-19. TCRdb recomputed calls from the 5' RACE reads with MiXCR, one row per CDR3 protein. The data hold some 120,000 distinct CDR3 sequences, with more than 15% observed a single time. The sample was PBMCs or a T cell subset sorted from them (not recorded which). These receptor sequences come from a young man who had mild COVID-19 (a few samples of this study predate the infection). Cell type and time point are not known. CDR3s include the opening cysteine and the closing phenylalanine or tryptophan. The D gene is left open where the match is weak. Rows give clone size only sometimes, using once, few, many, or a class for an expanded clone.

j_call v_call clone_size cdr3_length d_call cdr3_nt cdr3_aa
TRBJ2-4 TRBV7-9 - 15 - TGTGCCAGCAGCTTAGCTTCGGACTCCAAAAACATTCAGTACTTC CASSLASDSKNIQYF
TRBJ2-7 TRBV6-5 - 17 - TGTGCCAGCAGTTACTCCCCCGGACCGGCTGAACACTACGAGCAGTACTTC CASSYSPGPAEHYEQYF
TRBJ2-5 TRBV18 - 14 TRBD1 TGTGCCAGCTCACCCTCGTTACAGGGGTCGACCCAGTACTTC CASSPSLQGSTQYF
TRBJ2-2 TRBV5-8 few 16 - TGTGCCAGCACCACGGGGGTCCAGGGCGGAACCGGGGAGCTGTTTTTT CASTTGVQGGTGELFF
TRBJ2-2 TRBV6-6 - 18 - TGTGCCAGCAGTTACCTCCACCCAGGGGAAACGAACACCGGGGAGCTGTTTTTT CASSYLHPGETNTGELFF
TRBJ2-3 TRBV20-1 many 12 - TGCAGTGCTAGAGGCCCCACAGATACGCAGTATTTT CSARGPTDTQYF
TRBJ2-1 TRBV7-8 few 16 TRBD2 TGTGCCAGCAGCTTAGTAGGCGGGGGGGTCGGCAATGAGCAGTTCTTC CASSLVGGGVGNEQFF
TRBJ2-1 TRBV27 few 14 - TGTGCCAGCGGGAGAAGGGCTAGCGTCAATGAGCAGTTCTTC CASGRRASVNEQFF
TRBJ1-2 TRBV20-1 - 13 - TGCAGTGCAGTGGAGGGCACCGGCTATGGCTACACCTTC CSAVEGTGYGYTF
TRBJ2-1 TRBV6-6 - 14 - TGTGCCAGCAACGGCGGGACTCGGCACAATGAGCAGTTCTTC CASNGGTRHNEQFF
TRBJ1-5 TRBV29-1 few 12 - TGCAGCGTCCGGGACCCTGATCAGCCCCAGCATTTT CSVRDPDQPQHF
TRBJ1-6 TRBV30 few 13 - TGTGCCTGGAGCAGCTCCTATAATTCACCCCTCCACTTT CAWSSSYNSPLHF
TRBJ1-2 TRBV5-1 many 14 - TGCGCCAGCAGCTTGGATGGACAGTCCACCCTTCCCACCTTC CASSLDGQSTLPTF
TRBJ1-2 TRBV12-5 - 14 TRBD1 TGTGCTAGTGGTTCTTCCTCGACAGGGTCCGGCTACACCTTC CASGSSSTGSGYTF
TRBJ2-7 TRBV5-1 - 13 TRBD1 TGCGCCAGCAGTGCACAGGGGGCCGGGGAGCAGTACTTC CASSAQGAGEQYF
TRBJ1-6 TRBV5-1 - 15 - TGCGCCAGCAGCTACCTGGGCGGGCGTAATTCACCCCTCCACTTT CASSYLGGRNSPLHF
TRBJ2-1 TRBV6-2/TRBV6-3 few 15 - TGTGCCAGCAGTTCAGACATCAGCCTCTACAATGAGCAGTTCTTC CASSSDISLYNEQFF
TRBJ1-1 TRBV3-1 few 13 - TGTGCCAGCAGCCGAGGTGGTTGGACTGAAGCTTTCTTT CASSRGGWTEAFF
TRBJ2-3 TRBV7-3 few 19 TRBD1 TGTGCCAGCAGCCCCGAAAGTCAGAGGACAGGGGGGCCATCAGATACGCAGTATTTT CASSPESQRTGGPSDTQYF
TRBJ2-5 TRBV5-1 - 16 TRBD2 TGCGCCAGCAGCTGGGCTACAGCGGGGGGGCCGGAGACCCAGTACTTC CASSWATAGGPETQYF
TRBJ2-1 TRBV7-9 - 15 - TGTGCCAGCAGCCAAAGGGTGGGAATCAACAATGAGCAGTTCTTC CASSQRVGINNEQFF
TRBJ1-6 TRBV4-2 - 15 - TGTGCCAGCAGCCACGAACAGGGCAATAGGTCACCCCTCCACTTT CASSHEQGNRSPLHF
TRBJ2-1 TRBV7-9 - 12 - TGTGCCAGCAGCTTAGGGGGATCATCGCAGTTCTTC CASSLGGSSQFF
TRBJ2-3 TRBV7-2 many 15 - TGTGCCAGCAGCTCCGGGCCTACTAGCACAGATACGCAGTATTTT CASSSGPTSTDTQYF
TRBJ1-1 TRBV4-2 - 17 TRBD1 TGTGCCAGCAGCCAAGGTGGGACAGGGGGCGTCGTCACTGAAGCTTTCTTT CASSQGGTGGVVTEAFF
TRBJ1-5 TRBV5-6 - 12 - TGTGCCAGCAGCCGACGGGGGCAGCCCCAGCATTTT CASSRRGQPQHF
TRBJ1-1 TRBV10-3 - 15 - TGTGCCATCAGTGAGTCGGGGGGATTCAACACTGAAGCTTTCTTT CAISESGGFNTEAFF
TRBJ2-3 TRBV12-3/TRBV12-4 few 13 - TGTGCCAGCAGTTTAGGTCCCTTACATACGCAGTATTTT CASSLGPLHTQYF
TRBJ2-5 TRBV7-8 few 13 - TGTGCGGGGGCGCGGGGGCGACAAGAGACCCAGTACTTC CAGARGRQETQYF
TRBJ2-1 TRBV25-1 few 15 TRBD2 TGTGCCAGCAGCGGACTAGCGGGGGGATCTGGTGAGCAGTTCTTC CASSGLAGGSGEQFF
TRBJ2-2 TRBV5-1 - 15 - TGCGCCAGCAGCTTGAAGGGACCGAACACCGGGGAGCTGTTTTTT CASSLKGPNTGELFF
TRBJ1-5 TRBV5-1 few 14 TRBD1 TGCGCCAGCAGCTTGGGGGACAGGGCCCAGCCCCAGCATTTT CASSLGDRAQPQHF
TRBJ1-4 TRBV7-2 - 14 TRBD1 TGTGCCAGCAGCCCCATTGACAGGGTTGAAAAACTGTTTTTT CASSPIDRVEKLFF
TRBJ1-5 TRBV6-2/TRBV6-3 - 15 TRBD1 TGTGCCAGCAGGCCCCAAGGGGGCGAGACTCAGCCCCAGCATTTT CASRPQGGETQPQHF
TRBJ2-2 TRBV24-1 - 14 TRBD1 TGTGCCACCAGGGGACAGGGGACCGGCGGGGAGCTGTTTTTT CATRGQGTGGELFF
TRBJ2-3 TRBV11-3 few 15 - TGTGCCAGCAGCAGAGGGGTATTGGGCACAGATACGCAGTATTTT CASSRGVLGTDTQYF
TRBJ2-3 TRBV20-1 few 15 TRBD2 TGCAGTGCCGAAGCTAGCGGGGGCGCGACAGATACGCAGTATTTT CSAEASGGATDTQYF
TRBJ1-1 TRBV2 - 13 - TGTGCCAGCAGACAGGGCGAGGACACTGAAGCTTTCTTT CASRQGEDTEAFF
TRBJ2-5 TRBV7-2 few 15 - TGTGCCAGCAGCTTAGACAGACAGGCCAAAGAGACCCAGTACTTC CASSLDRQAKETQYF
TRBJ1-3 TRBV12-3/TRBV12-4 - 12 - TGTGCCAGCAGCTACGATGGAAACACCATATATTTT CASSYDGNTIYF
TRBJ2-3 TRBV20-1 few 13 TRBD2 TGCAGAGCGGGGCCCCCTAGCACAGATACGCAGTATTTT CRAGPPSTDTQYF
TRBJ1-1 TRBV10-1 once 13 - TGCGCCAGCAGTGAGTCGGTAGAACATGAAGCTTTCTTT CASSESVEHEAFF
TRBJ2-2 TRBV12-3/TRBV12-4 few 14 - TGTGCCAGCAGCCAGAATTCGAACACCGGGGAGCTGTTTTTT CASSQNSNTGELFF
TRBJ1-2 TRBV6-6 few 15 TRBD1 TGTGCCAGCAGGGAGAACCGGGACAGGCAGGATGGCTACACCTTC CASRENRDRQDGYTF
TRBJ2-2 TRBV6-2/TRBV6-3 - 14 TRBD2 TGTGCCAGCAGGACTAGCCAGAACACCGGGGAGCTGTTTTTT CASRTSQNTGELFF
TRBJ1-6 TRBV6-5 - 15 - TGTGCCAGCAGTTACGCTAATCGTAGGGGTTCACCCCTCCACTTT CASSYANRRGSPLHF
TRBJ1-3 TRBV27 - 17 - TGTGCCAGCAGTTTGACGGCAGGCTCCTACTCTGGAAACACCATATATTTT CASSLTAGSYSGNTIYF
TRBJ2-1 TRBV4-1 few 15 TRBD2 TGCGCCAGCAGCACCCTAGCGGGGGGAAACAATGAGCAGTTCTTC CASSTLAGGNNEQFF
TRBJ2-7 TRBV25-1 - 15 TRBD1 TGTGCCAGCAGTGACCCGGGACAGGGGGGCCGCGAGCAGTACTTC CASSDPGQGGREQYF
TRBJ2-1 TRBV6-1 - 17 TRBD2 TGTGCCAGCAGTGAAGCGGGCGGCGGGAGATCCTACAATGAGCAGTTCTTC CASSEAGGGRSYNEQFF
TRBJ2-7 TRBV12-3/TRBV12-4 - 12 TRBD1 TGTGCCAGCAGTTTGACAGGGAAGGAGCAGTACTTC CASSLTGKEQYF
TRBJ1-2 TRBV10-3 few 12 - TGTGCCTCACGCCAGGGGTCTTTCGGCTACACCTTC CASRQGSFGYTF
TRBJ2-2 TRBV6-5 - 15 - TGTGCCAGCTTTGGAGGGGCAGCGAACACCGGGGAGCTGTTTTTT CASFGGAANTGELFF
TRBJ1-5 TRBV28 - 14 - TGTGCCAGCAGGTACGGAGGCGACAATCAGCCCCAGCATTTT CASRYGGDNQPQHF
TRBJ1-1 TRBV20-1 many 14 - TGCAGTGCTCAAGGACAGCGACAGTACACTGAAGCTTTCTTT CSAQGQRQYTEAFF
TRBJ2-5 TRBV7-2 - 15 TRBD2 TGTGCCAGCAGCTTGGCGGGGGGGATAGCGGGGACCCAGTACTTC CASSLAGGIAGTQYF
TRBJ1-1 TRBV5-1 - 14 - TGCGCCAGCAGCTTGGCCACGGCGAACACTGAAGCTTTCTTT CASSLATANTEAFF
TRBJ1-2 TRBV7-2 - 13 - TGTGCCAGCAGCTCCAACCTGGGCTATGGCTACACCTTC CASSSNLGYGYTF
TRBJ2-3 TRBV7-3 few 15 TRBD1 TGTGCCAGCAGCTTCGGACAGGGTCGCACAGATACGCAGTATTTT CASSFGQGRTDTQYF